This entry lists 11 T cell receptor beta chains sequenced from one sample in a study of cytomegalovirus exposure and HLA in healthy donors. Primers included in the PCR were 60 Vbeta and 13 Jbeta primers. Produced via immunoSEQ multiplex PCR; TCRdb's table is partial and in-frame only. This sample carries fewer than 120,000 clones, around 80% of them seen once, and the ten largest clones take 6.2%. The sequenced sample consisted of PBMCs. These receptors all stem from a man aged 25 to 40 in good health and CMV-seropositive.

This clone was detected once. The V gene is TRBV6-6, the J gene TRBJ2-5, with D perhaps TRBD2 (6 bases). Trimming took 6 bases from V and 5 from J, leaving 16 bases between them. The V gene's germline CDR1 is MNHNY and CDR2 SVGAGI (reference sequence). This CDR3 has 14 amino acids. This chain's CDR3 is CASSRGTSLETQYF. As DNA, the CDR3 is TGTGCCAGCAGCAGAGGGACTTCACTGGAGACCCAGTACTTC.

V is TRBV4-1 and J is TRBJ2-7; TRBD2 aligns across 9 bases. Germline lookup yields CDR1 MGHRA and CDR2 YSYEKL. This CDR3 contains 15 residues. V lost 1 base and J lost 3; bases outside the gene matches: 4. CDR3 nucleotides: TGCGCCAGCAGCCAAGGCCGCGGGGGGGACTACGAGCAGTACTTC. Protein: CASSQGRGGDYEQYF.

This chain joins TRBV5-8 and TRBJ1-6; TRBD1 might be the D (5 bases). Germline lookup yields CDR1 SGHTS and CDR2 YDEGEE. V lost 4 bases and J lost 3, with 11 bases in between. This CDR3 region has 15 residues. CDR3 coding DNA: TGTGCCAGCAGCGGGGACGGGGGCTATAATTCACCCCTCCACTTT. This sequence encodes CASSGDGGYNSPLHF.

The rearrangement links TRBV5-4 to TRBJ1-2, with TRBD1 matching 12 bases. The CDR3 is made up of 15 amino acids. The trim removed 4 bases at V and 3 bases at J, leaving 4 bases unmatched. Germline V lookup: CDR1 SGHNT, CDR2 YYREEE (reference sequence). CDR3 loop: CASSGGTGGDYGYTF. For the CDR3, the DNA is TGTGCCAGCAGCGGAGGGACAGGGGGCGACTATGGCTACACCTTC.

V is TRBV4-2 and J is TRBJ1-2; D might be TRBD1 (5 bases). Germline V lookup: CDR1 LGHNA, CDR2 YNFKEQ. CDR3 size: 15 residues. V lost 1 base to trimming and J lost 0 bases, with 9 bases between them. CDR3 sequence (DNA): TGTGCCAGCAGCCAAGCGACAGTAGCTAACTATGGCTACACCTTC. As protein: CASSQATVANYGYTF.

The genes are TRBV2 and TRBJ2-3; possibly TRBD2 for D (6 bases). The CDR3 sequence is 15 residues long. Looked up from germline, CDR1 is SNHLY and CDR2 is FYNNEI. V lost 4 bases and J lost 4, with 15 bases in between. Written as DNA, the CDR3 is TGTGCCAGCAGTGCCATGGTAGGAGGGGCAGATACGCAGTATTTT. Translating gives CASSAMVGGADTQYF.

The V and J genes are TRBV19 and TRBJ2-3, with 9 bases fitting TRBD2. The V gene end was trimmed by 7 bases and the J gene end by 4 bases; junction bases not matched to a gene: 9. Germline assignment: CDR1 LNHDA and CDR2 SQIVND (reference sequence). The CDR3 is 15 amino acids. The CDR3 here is CASTTWRGGPDTQYF. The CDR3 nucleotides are TGTGCCAGTACCACCTGGCGGGGGGGCCCAGATACGCAGTATTTT.

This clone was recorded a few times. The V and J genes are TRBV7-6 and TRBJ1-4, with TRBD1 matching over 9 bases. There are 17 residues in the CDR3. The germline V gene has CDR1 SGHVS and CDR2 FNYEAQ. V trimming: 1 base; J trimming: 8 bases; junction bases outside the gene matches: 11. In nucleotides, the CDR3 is TGTGCCAGCAGCTTAGGAGCGCTACAGGGGGCTGAAGAAAAACTGTTTTTT. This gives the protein CASSLGALQGAEEKLFF.

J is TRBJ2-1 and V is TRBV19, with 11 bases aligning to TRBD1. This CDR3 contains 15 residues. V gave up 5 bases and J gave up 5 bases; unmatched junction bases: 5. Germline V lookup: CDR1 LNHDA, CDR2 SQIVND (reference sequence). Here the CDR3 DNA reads TGTGCCAGTAGTGGCGGACAGGGGGCCCACAATGAGCAGTTCTTC. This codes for CASSGGQGAHNEQFF.

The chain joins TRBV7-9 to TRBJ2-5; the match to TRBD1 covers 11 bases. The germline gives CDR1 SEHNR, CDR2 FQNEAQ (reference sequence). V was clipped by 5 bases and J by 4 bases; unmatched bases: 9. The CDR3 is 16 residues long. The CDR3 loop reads CASSPSEDRGRETQYF. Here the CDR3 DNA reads TGTGCCAGCAGCCCGTCGGAGGACAGGGGGCGAGAGACCCAGTACTTC.

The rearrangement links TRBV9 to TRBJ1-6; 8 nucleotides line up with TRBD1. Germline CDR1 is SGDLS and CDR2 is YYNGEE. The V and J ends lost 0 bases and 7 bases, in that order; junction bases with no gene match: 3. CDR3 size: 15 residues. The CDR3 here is CASSVDNRGNSPLHF. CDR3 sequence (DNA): TGTGCCAGCAGCGTAGACAACAGGGGGAATTCACCCCTCCACTTT.